This TCR beta chain is drawn from a study of T cells in Graves' hyperthyroidism and ophthalmopathy. Study context: Peripheral blood was collected at initial diagnosis, before any treatment.

Based on clinical symptoms, serum thyroxine and TRAb, thyroid ultrasound and orbital computed tomography, diagnoses were reached. Trimming shortened V by 4 bases and J by 10 bases, and 11 bases separated the two germline ends. This CDR3 comprises 13 residues. Germline V gene data show CDR1 as MGHDK and CDR2 as SYGVNS. This clonotype has just one count. Template material for amplifying TCR beta CDR3 regions consisted of RNA transcripts. HTBI primers were employed in a first-round RT-PCR of the TCR CDR3. TCRdb analysed the multiplex PCR reads with MiXCR anew, one entry per CDR3 protein. The table has about 720,000 distinct CDR3 sequences, under 20% seen once; the top ten hold over 15%.

Sequencing was performed on blood. The J gene is TRBJ1-6, the V gene TRBV25-1; D is perhaps TRBD1 (6 bases). The source is a woman aged 45-65 years with Graves' hyperthyroidism that later progressed to Graves' ophthalmopathy. CDR3 DNA sequence: TGTGCCAGCAGTGTACAGGGATTCTCACCCCTCCACTTT. It translates to CASSVQGFSPLHF. Supplemented by reference TRBV25-1 and TRBJ1-6, the full variable domain reads EADIYQTPRYLVIGTGKKITLECSQTMGHDKMYWYQQDPGMELHLIHYSYGVNSTEKGDLSSESTVSRIRTEHFPLTLESARPSHTSQYLCASSVQGFSPLHFGNGTRLTVT.